This TCR beta chain derives from a study of CD8+CD57+ T cells in acquired aplastic anemia (dated by TCRdb to 2017 to 2018). Regarding the research as a whole: On average, sorted CD4+ and CD8+ cells yielded around 3.5 ug of extracted DNA, with a range of roughly 0.18 to 30 ug. CD8+CD57+ expansion was defined as a frequency above the mean frequency observed in healthy subjects. Broad study findings and their caveats: Although 25 to 30 CD8+ CDR3 sequences were shared by patients and controls, these sequences appeared highly expressed in patients and within the immunodominant clones of patients. CD8+ Simpson's diversity did not differ significantly between patients and healthy controls (P=0.060).

TCR beta VDJ combination and CDR3 sequence profiling used genomic DNA as the template. An Illumina HiSeq 2000 was the platform used for TCR repertoire sequencing. The source study handled its data this way. Repertoires were assessed using TRBV/TRBJ rearrangement plots, CDR3 size and DJ length profiles, and Simpson's diversity index. The most abundant DNA sequence in the deep sequencing data was defined as the immunodominant clone. CDR3 amino acid sequences were checked for sharing across subjects and were also compared against the VDJdb database and published repertoires. TCRdb's own reprocessing of the public reads used fastp at Q25 and MiXCR and kept productive beta chains. Rows with one shared CDR3 protein collapse into an entry with the most common genes and DNA. The V and J calls here are based on TCRdb, not the publication. This sample comprises about 160,000 distinct CDR3 sequences, roughly 50% of them detected only once. The ten largest make up roughly 3.2% of the sample.

This clonotype was seen repeatedly, ten times or more. Its target antigen remains unknown. Base qualities were left out, and no much larger clone turns up one base away. The patients picked for sequencing were ones in whom flow cytometry had shown an expansion of CD8+CD57+ cells. Every patient had severe acquired aplastic anemia, diagnosed using the International Study of Aplastic Anemia and Agranulocytosis and Camitta criteria. Patients had received no therapy at the time of blood sampling. The study deep-sequenced TCR repertoires of sorted CD4+ and CD8+ blood T cells from severe aplastic anemia patients and healthy subjects. In the USA, patient enrollment took place under clinicaltrials.gov protocols 00001620, 01623167, 00001397, 00071045, 00081523 and 00961064. Ficoll-Paque density gradient centrifugation was used to isolate peripheral blood mononuclear cells. Before DNA was extracted, CD4+ and CD8+ T cells were sorted using either FACS or magnetic beads.

CDR3 length: 16 amino acids, cysteine to phenylalanine. Kept here is only the CDR3 DNA, which spans 48 bases and is read in frame from base 1. CDR1 LNHDA and CDR2 SQIVND were looked up in the germline V gene (reference sequence). V lost 7 bases and J lost 3 bases; the stretch between them is 19 bases long. The chain uses TRBV19 and TRBJ2-1; TRBD2 could be the D gene, as 6 bases match. The specimen was sorted CD4+, CD8+, or CD8+CD57+ T cells (not recorded which) from PBMCs. The TCR originated in a human donor with aplastic anemia. The encoded CDR3 is CASTATSIAYYNEQFF. The DNA is TGTGCCAGTACCGCGACTAGTATTGCCTACTACAATGAGCAGTTCTTC.